This TCR beta chain was recorded in a study of blood T cell repertoires in COVID-19. Across the whole study: COVID-19 samples, acute and convalescent, were from the United States, Italy and Spain. Sources were T cells, B-cell-depleted T cells, or PBMCs; the material itself was cDNA or gDNA.

Germline V lookup: CDR1 SGHVS, CDR2 FNYEAQ. There are 15 residues in the CDR3. V lost 5 bases, J lost 2 bases, and 3 bases stayed unmatched. In the study's own analysis: Amplification from reference gene primers served as the basis for estimated nucleated cell counts. Assay used: immunoSEQ multiplex PCR; TCRdb lists only in-frame clones, some missing. V, J and clone size are taken as reported in that table, and D and trimming were inferred from the DNA itself. The table records some 100,000 clones, around 80% of them present only once. The source material was peripheral blood. The chain combines TRBV7-6 with TRBJ2-1; 10 bases align to TRBD1. This clonotype was obtained from a man between 45 and 60 years old with active or convalescent COVID-19. CDR3 amino acids: CASSRDRGTYNEQFF. The DNA of the CDR3 is TGTGCCAGCAGCCGGGACAGGGGAACCTACAATGAGCAGTTCTTC.